What follows describes a single T cell receptor (beta chain). Its cognate antigen has yet to be identified. Base qualities were left out, and no much larger clone turns up one base away. This sample stems from a study of cytomegalovirus exposure and HLA in healthy donors (dated by TCRdb to between 2016 and 2019). About the investigation overall: In an earlier analysis of under 600 of the donors, 250 to 350 Gb of sequence data and 90 million to 120 million unique TCR beta sequences from about 179 million T cells were reported. An early release that covered several hundred HLA-typed donors contained approximately 290 gigabases of sequencing data and 75 million to 100 million unique TCR sequences. Of the 300 to 450 genotyped donors, roughly 76% were placed in the genetic ancestry cluster associated with self-reported Caucasian donors. The study aimed to test whether cataloging public T cell receptors could reveal signatures of past pathogen exposure. Using immunosequencing, the study profiled T cell repertoires from about 620 subjects and related those repertoires to cytomegalovirus serostatus. Along with the roughly 610-subject first cohort, a separate validation cohort of over 90 different subjects was used. To predict cytomegalovirus infection status, the study brought together high-throughput TCR immunosequencing, statistical association of individual TCRs with disease status, and machine learning. A later analysis re-examined previously published TCR beta repertoires from around 670 donors and added high-resolution HLA genotyping to investigate patterns of TCR occurrence. Rather than drawing on any new phenotypic data, the later analysis identified candidate immune exposures from TCR beta sequences and the way those sequences occurred across donors. An earlier analysis of more than 450 of the donors used high-throughput TCR beta sequencing to judge whether each TCR beta V gene segment behaved as functional or pseudogenic. Donor age, sex, ethnicity and CMV serostatus were compiled alongside the repertoire data. A later genetic analysis took genome-wide SNP genotypes for about 65% of the 666 donors and used that subset as a discovery cohort. Every repertoire in the discovery cohort had been generated on one and the same sequencing platform. Class I and class II HLA loci were covered by the typing at four-digit resolution. Typing coverage differed by locus: A, B, C, DRB1 and DQB1 were typed in roughly 620-630 donors, DQA1 in about 510, DPA1 in some 570, and DPB1 in 450 to 480. Roughly 5 DR-DQ haplotypes were treated as single units for association and clustering because of strong linkage in the cohort. Among some 400 genotyped donors of the cohort, an average of approximately 240,000 unique TCR beta nucleotide sequences were sequenced per donor, roughly a sixth of them non-productive.

Receptor libraries were prepared by the immunoSEQ multiplex PCR assay. For the multiplex PCR, a mixture combining 60 forward primers for TCR Vbeta segments and 13 reverse primers for TCR Jbeta segments was used. The CDR3 region of rearranged TCR beta genes was amplified from genomic DNA by a multiplex PCR assay. The amplified TCR beta libraries were sequenced on the Illumina HiSeq System as 87-base-pair reads. The authors' analysis ran thus. In a later analysis, roughly 80 million unique TCR beta chains were counted across the roughly 670 repertoires, and roughly 10 million of these chains were shared by at least two donors. Raw reads were error-corrected and collapsed into unique sequences with a nearest-neighbor algorithm that merged closely related sequences to remove PCR and sequencing errors. CDR3 sequences were aligned to IMGT reference sequences to assign V, D and J gene segments. For a sequence to be retained, a match of at least six nucleotides was required to both a V gene segment and a J gene segment. Rearrangements were called productive when the CDR3 lacked stop codons and stayed in frame with V and J; all others were non-productive. Following IMGT convention, CDR3 was defined as the stretch from the second conserved V-encoded cysteine to the conserved J-encoded phenylalanine. Sequences without an unambiguous match to a single V gene segment were excluded from the earlier analysis of several hundred of the donors. In an earlier analysis of 587 of the donors, a V segment was called functional when productive rearrangements were above 56.7%, and segregating when the standard deviation between donors exceeded 5%. A statistical classification framework was built for diagnosing cytomegalovirus status from the catalog of TCR beta chain sequences. In a later analysis, V and J genes were assigned by comparing TCR nucleotide sequences against IMGT/GENE-DB human TR gene sequences. The TCRdist pipeline was used in a later analysis to assign CDR3 sequences and most-parsimonious VDJ recombination scenarios. In a later analysis, each TCR beta chain was defined by its CDR3 amino acid sequence together with its V-gene family, and reads lacking a unique V-gene family were excluded. In a later analysis, approximately 590 highly shared, low-generation-probability nucleotide sequences were removed to address suspected cross-contamination and a sequencing artifact. In a later analysis, a clonal expansion index for each public chain was calculated from normalized within-repertoire ranks of inferred template counts. Generation probabilities in a later analysis came from a VDJ recombination model fitted to out-of-frame rearrangements, and those results were checked against IGoR. In a later analysis, TCR-TCR, TCR-HLA and TCR-CMV co-occurrence was scored with hypergeometric tests, and a repertoire-size bias correction was applied to TCR pairs. In a later analysis, false discovery rates were estimated by permuting HLA or CMV assignments 20 times. In a later analysis, co-occurring TCRs were grouped using DBSCAN, with TCRdist sequence similarity added in when clustering inside HLA-allele-positive subsets. For co-occurrence clustering, repertoires with fewer than 30,000 or more than 120,000 public chains were excluded, along with about five repertoires with anomalous nucleotide sharing. TCRdb took over this immuneACCESS table, retaining in-frame rearrangements with V and J assigned. Such tables are incomplete; in checked studies, under half of the missing clones stem from an unresolved V gene, and the remainder is unexplained. That table is the source of V, J and clone size, and D and trimming were worked out from the DNA. The sample table shows 150,000 to 200,000 clones, and approximately 80% are seen once. The top ten clones comprise around an eighth of the sample.

CDR1 LNHDA and CDR2 SQIVND were looked up in the germline V gene (reference sequence). The CDR3 starts with the cysteine, ends with the phenylalanine, and has 16 residues. Only the CDR3 part of the read is kept: 48 bases, read in frame from the first base. V is clipped by 3 bases and J by 0 bases, and the sequence between their germline boundaries is 14 bases long. What the work shows at the level of the full study, not this receptor alone: Because HLA typing was missing for some donors at each locus, association tests included only the typed subset. A further reported finding was that TCR beta sequences accurately predicted the HLA-A and HLA-B alleles for most subjects in the first cohort. CMV serostatus was the only immune exposure information available for the cohort. Several of the top co-occurrence clusters appeared to be linked to parvovirus B19, influenza, CMV and Epstein-Barr virus, according to a later analysis. A later analysis found that TCR association rates varied across HLA loci, with DRB1 alleles showing the most associated TCRs and HLA-C alleles the fewest. A later analysis found that most CMV-associated TCR beta chains appeared HLA-restricted, with HLA associations seemingly driven largely by CMV exposure. The presence/absence analyses assumed that sequencing depth was roughly uniform across donors, and that assumption may not be true. Assigning TCR associations to individual alleles was difficult when HLA alleles, especially DR and DQ, strongly co-occurred. At a false discovery rate of 0.05, a later analysis linked 16,951 TCR beta sequences to specific HLA alleles. The authors suggested that the approach could potentially be generalized to other disease states and immunological phenotypes. Because counts were too low, about 15 rarely observed V segments, including chromosome 9 orphons, were left out of the earlier analysis of several hundred of the donors. Only TCR beta chains were sequenced in this cohort, and the absence of alpha or paired-chain data limited detectable features. In a later genetic analysis, a missense DCLRE1C variant was associated with V-gene and J-gene trimming of TCR beta chains, and the association was replicated in an independent cohort. Correlated functional status among segregating V segments might reflect linkage disequilibrium, but an unknown experimental factor could not be ruled out. The sequencing pipeline was judged likely to have produced a cluster of highly shared sequence variants as a technical artifact. The classifier was reported to diagnose cytomegalovirus status with high specificity and sensitivity in both the original cohort and the validation cohort. Three of the identified cytomegalovirus-associated TCR beta chains were confirmed in vitro to be specific for cytomegalovirus antigens. Compared with the 666-donor mean, donors in an Asian-associated ancestry cluster had fewer N-insertions in productive TCRs, according to a later genetic analysis. Across donors, most TCR sequences were observed very rarely, whereas some public TCRs were present in many individuals. A total of 150 to 200 TCR beta chains were listed by the study as associated with cytomegalovirus. In a later analysis, HLA-associated TCR beta chains were found to be more clonally expanded and to have lower generation probabilities than equally common non-associated chains. Some IMGT-functional V segments, including TRBV6-2 and TRBV6-3, could not be distinguished by the 87-base-pair reads and were therefore excluded. In an earlier analysis of over 550 of the donors, most TCR beta V segments were observed in productive rearrangements about 87% or about 30% of the time, broadly matching IMGT annotations.

The cohort was made up of hundreds of healthy bone marrow donors. All cohort members were sampled while nominally healthy, although unrecorded immune exposures were likely present. The donor was CMV seronegative and belonged to the group of 350 or so seronegative cohort members. Every donor gave a peripheral blood sample, and the peripheral blood mononuclear cells from that sample were used for TCR beta sequencing. The Qiagen DNeasy Blood Extraction Kit was used to extract genomic DNA from the blood cell samples. The sequenced sample was PBMCs. The chain uses TRBV19 and TRBJ1-1; the D gene is possibly TRBD1, with 6 bases matching. The TCR originated in a woman aged 40 to 49 in good health and CMV-seronegative. The nucleotide sequence reads as follows: TGTGCCAGTAGTATTGGGCCCGGACAGATGAACACTGAAGCTTTCTTT. Its product reads: CASSIGPGQMNTEAFF.